This TCR beta chain was retrieved from a study of cytomegalovirus exposure and HLA in healthy donors. This clone was detected once. PCR primers comprised 60 Vbeta and 13 Jbeta primers. Profiling relied on immunoSEQ multiplex PCR, and the TCRdb table lists in-frame clones only, not all of them. The sample holds 110,000 or so clones, around four fifths seen once. The sample taken for sequencing was PBMCs. The origin of this receptor is a woman aged 40 to 55 in good health and CMV-seropositive.

This CDR3 is CASTRLAAKQETQYF. The CDR3 coding sequence is TGCGCCAGCACCCGGCTAGCGGCTAAACAAGAGACCCAGTACTTC. The V gene is TRBV5-1, the J gene TRBJ2-5; 7 nucleotides line up with TRBD2. V trimming: 6 bases; J trimming: 2 bases; junction bases outside the gene matches: 10. In germline, CDR1 is SGHRS, CDR2 YFSETQ. The CDR3 sequence is 15 residues long.